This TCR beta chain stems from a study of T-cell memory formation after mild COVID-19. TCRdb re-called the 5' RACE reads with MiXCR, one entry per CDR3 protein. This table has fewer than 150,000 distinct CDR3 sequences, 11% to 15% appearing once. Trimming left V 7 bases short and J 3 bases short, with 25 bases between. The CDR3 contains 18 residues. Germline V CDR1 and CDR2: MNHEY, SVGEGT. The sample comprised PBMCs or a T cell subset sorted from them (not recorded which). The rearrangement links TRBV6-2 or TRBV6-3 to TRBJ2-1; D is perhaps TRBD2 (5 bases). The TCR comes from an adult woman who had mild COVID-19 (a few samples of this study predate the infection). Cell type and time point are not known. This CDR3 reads CASNVPERPQADYNEQFF. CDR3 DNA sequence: TGTGCCAGCAACGTACCAGAGCGGCCCCAGGCGGACTACAATGAGCAGTTCTTC.